This TCR beta chain was documented in a study of T-cell memory formation after mild COVID-19. Study observations and caveats: Shrinking CD4+ clones resided mostly in CM and EM, and CD8+ ones in EMRA. Day 15 to 85 contractors were CD4/CD8 balanced; later expanders leaned CD4+.

This clonotype was observed a handful of times. Its specificity is not known. The V gene lost 6 bases and the J gene lost 7 bases, with 13 bases spanning the gap. The CDR3 extends over 13 amino acids. UMIs and sample barcodes were carried by the TCR alpha and TCR beta cDNA libraries that 5'RACE produced using constant-segment primers. TCRdb independently ran MiXCR on the 5' RACE reads; one entry per CDR3 protein. Of roughly 52,000 distinct CDR3 sequences in the sample, roughly 7% were seen once. Sequenced material: PBMCs or a T cell subset sorted from them (not recorded which). This receptor was taken from a man younger than 30 who had mild COVID-19 (a few samples of this study predate the infection). Cell type and time point are not known. The gene calls are TRBV12-3 or TRBV12-4 and TRBJ2-1; possibly TRBD1 for D (6 bases). This CDR3 is CASSLARGNEQFF. The CDR3 DNA follows: TGTGCCAGCAGCCTGGCGAGGGGGAATGAGCAGTTCTTC.